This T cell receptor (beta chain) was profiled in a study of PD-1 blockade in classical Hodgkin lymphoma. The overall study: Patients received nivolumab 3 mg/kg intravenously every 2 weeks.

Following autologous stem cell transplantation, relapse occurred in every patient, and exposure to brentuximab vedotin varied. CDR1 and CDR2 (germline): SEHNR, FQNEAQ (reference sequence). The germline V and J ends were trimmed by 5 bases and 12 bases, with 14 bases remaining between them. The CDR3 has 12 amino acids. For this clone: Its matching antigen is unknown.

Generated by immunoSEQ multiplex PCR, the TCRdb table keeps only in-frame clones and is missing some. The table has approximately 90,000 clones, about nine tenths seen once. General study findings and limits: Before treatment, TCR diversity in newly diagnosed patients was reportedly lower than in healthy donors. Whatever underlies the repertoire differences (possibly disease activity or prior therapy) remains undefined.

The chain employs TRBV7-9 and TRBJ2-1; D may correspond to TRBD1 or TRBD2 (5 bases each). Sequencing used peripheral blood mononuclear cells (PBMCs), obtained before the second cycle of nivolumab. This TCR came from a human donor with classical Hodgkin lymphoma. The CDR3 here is CASSRDPGRQFF. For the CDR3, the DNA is TGTGCCAGCAGCCGGGACCCCGGGCGGCAGTTCTTC. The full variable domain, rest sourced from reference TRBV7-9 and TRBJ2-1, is DTGVSQNPRHKITKRGQNVTFRCDPISEHNRLYWYRQTLGQGPEFLTYFQNEAQLEKSRLLSDRFSAERPKGSFSTLEIQRTEQGDSAMYLCASSRDPGRQFFGPGTRLTVL.